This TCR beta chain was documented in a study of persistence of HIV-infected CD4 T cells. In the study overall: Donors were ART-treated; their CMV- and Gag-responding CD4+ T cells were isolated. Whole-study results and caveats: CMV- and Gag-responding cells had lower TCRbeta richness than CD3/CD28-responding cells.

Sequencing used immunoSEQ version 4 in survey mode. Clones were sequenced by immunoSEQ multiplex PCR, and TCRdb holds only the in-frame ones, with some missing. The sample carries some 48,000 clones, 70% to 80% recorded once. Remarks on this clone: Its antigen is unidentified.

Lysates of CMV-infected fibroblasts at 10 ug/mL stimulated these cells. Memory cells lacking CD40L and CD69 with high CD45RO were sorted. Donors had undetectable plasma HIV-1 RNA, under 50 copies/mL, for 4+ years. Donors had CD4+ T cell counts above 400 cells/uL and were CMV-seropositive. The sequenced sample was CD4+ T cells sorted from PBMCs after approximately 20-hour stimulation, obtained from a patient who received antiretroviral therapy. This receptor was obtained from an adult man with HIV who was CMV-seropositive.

The chain's CDR3 is CASSDVKAGGMFF. CDR3 DNA: TGTGCCAGCAGTGATGTAAAAGCGGGAGGAATGTTCTTC. The V call is TRBV6-4, the J call TRBJ2-1; 9 nucleotides agree with TRBD2. V was pared by 3 bases and J by 15 bases, with 9 bases of the junction left unmatched. CDR1 is MRHNA and CDR2 is SNTAGT in the germline V gene. This CDR3 spans 13 amino acids.